This is a list of T cell receptor beta chains from one sample in a study of control samples from healthy donors and cancer patients. The protocol was immunoSEQ multiplex PCR, while the TCRdb copy is restricted to in-frame clones and leaves out a portion. The sample includes 150,000 to 180,000 clones, around 95% seen only once; the top ten take about 5.6%. Source material: blood. The source of these receptors is a man aged 35-49 years in good health. The conserved cysteine and the conserved F or W are not part of the CDR3 here. The D gene is left open where the match is weak. The size field is filled for only some rows; it gives once, few, many or a size class.

v_gene,d_gene,abundance,CDR3aa
TRBV6-5,TRBD1,-,ASSSGTGSGYT
TRBV5-8,-,-,ASSPASGQRLEQY
TRBV28,-,-,ASSLGFNYGYT
TRBV4-1,-,-,ASSHLLPNEQF
TRBV27,TRBD2,-,ASSHNALAGGLPISTDTQY
TRBV29-1,-,-,SVPLGGTEAF
TRBV27,-,-,ASSRKGRYTEAF
TRBV2,-,-,ASREGVADLQPQH
TRBV4-1,-,-,ASSRGRQVNTEAF
TRBV7-2,TRBD1,once,ASSRDRGLYEQY
TRBV5-1,-,-,ASKEWGASTEAF
TRBV27,-,-,ASSWRGANTEAF
TRBV5-1,TRBD1,-,ASSLEGQRDTIY
TRBV4-1,-,-,ASSQDLTGRYGYT
TRBV5-4,-,-,ASSFTGGEQY
TRBV3-1/TRBV3-2,-,few,ASSKNYGYT
TRBV27,TRBD1,-,ASSSSLRGSSNQPQH
TRBV19,TRBD1,-,ASRQGALGYT
TRBV5-6,TRBD1,-,ASSSRTGESYT
TRBV28,TRBD1,-,ASSTDRVAEQY
TRBV28,-,-,ASRTASLLRGGYT
TRBV6-5,-,-,ASSLGGSGQPQH
TRBV5-4,-,-,ASSSKGQLDYGYT
TRBV7-9,-,once,ASSLVVGGREKLF
TRBV19,TRBD2,-,ASTLRRGSRHNEQF
TRBV7-2,-,-,ASSLGSSYNSPLH
TRBV6-2/TRBV6-3,TRBD2,-,ASSYGRGAQSTDTQY
TRBV30,-,-,AWSAEGAYYGYT
TRBV27,-,once,ASSLAGAPTEAF
TRBV6-4,-,-,ASSEGGQFSSPLH
TRBV11-2,-,-,ASSLVTGLTDTQY
TRBV5-5,-,-,ASSQSGTRNTGELF
TRBV24-1,-,-,ATSGNGGHEQY
TRBV12-3/TRBV12-4,-,-,ASRQGYSAPLH
TRBV5-4,-,-,ASSPVRGTYNEQF
TRBV18,-,-,ASSPLDFGFSTDTQY
TRBV5-1,TRBD1,-,ASSPQGGTDTQY
TRBV18,-,-,ASSSSDSSYNSPLH
TRBV5-6,-,-,ASSWRGEGTEAF
TRBV30,-,-,AWSGTDEQF
TRBV12-5,TRBD2,-,ASGLMASGVGYNEQF
TRBV30,-,once,AWGPPSRAGFGYGYT
TRBV19,-,-,ASSVYPIHLGSYNSPLH
TRBV24-1,TRBD1,-,ATSDGTGGDHEQY
TRBV19,-,-,ASSSESNTNEKLF
TRBV9,TRBD1,-,ASSVGTGTTDTQY
TRBV5-4,-,-,ASLYRAQVDKGGYT
TRBV6-5,-,-,ASSPLAWVGTEAF
TRBV6-6,TRBD1,-,ASSSHPGTGDGYT
TRBV7-2,-,-,ASSLNSGNTIY
TRBV29-1,TRBD1,once,SVGETGDSPLH
TRBV20-1,-,-,SARGNYEQY
TRBV3-1/TRBV3-2,-,-,ASSQGAGRDTIY
TRBV27,-,-,ASSVPGLNEQF
TRBV13,-,-,ASSNRENTGELF
TRBV28,TRBD1,-,ASSLRQGNSPLH
TRBV5-6,TRBD2,-,ASSPTSGGSQF
TRBV28,-,-,ASSQGSSYEQY
TRBV27,-,-,ASSLEAGQPYGYT
TRBV6-5,TRBD1,-,ASSYDRGQNTEAF